This entry describes one T cell receptor beta chain. As yet, its antigen is unknown. The study ran its PCR with 60 Vbeta and 13 Jbeta primers. Sequenced by immunoSEQ multiplex PCR; TCRdb stores in-frame clones only, minus some. Among more than 80,000 clones listed, 65% to 75% were seen once. This sample was included in a study of cytomegalovirus exposure and HLA in healthy donors. General study points: Among donors in an Asian-associated ancestry cluster, a later analysis reportedly found fewer N-insertions than the approximately 670-donor mean. Within a later analysis, the majority of CMV-associated TCR beta chains appeared HLA-restricted. Exclusion as indistinguishable affected some V segments, including TRBV6-2 and TRBV6-3. Several of the most significant clusters appeared linked to common viral pathogens, based on a later analysis.

The germline V and J ends were trimmed by 3 bases and 7 bases, with 20 bases remaining between them. The CDR3 length is 15 residues. Germline V gene sequence: CDR1 SGDLS, CDR2 YYNGEE. This receptor was taken from a female donor in good health and CMV-seropositive. The specimen sequenced was PBMCs. The chain joins TRBV9 to TRBJ2-7; D possibly corresponds to TRBD2 (7 bases). This chain's CDR3 is CASSGGGPTFKEQYF. The CDR3 region has the DNA TGTGCCAGCAGCGGGGGGGGGCCGACCTTCAAGGAGCAGTACTTC.